These 30 T cell receptor beta chains share one sample of origin, sequenced in a study of shared clonotypes between healthy human individuals. TCRdb's table, derived via immunoSEQ multiplex PCR, lists solely in-frame clones and lacks some. The sample holds roughly 600,000 clones, nearly 98% seen once. Naive CD8 cells lacked CD45RO and underwent positive selection for CCR7, leaving out terminally differentiated effector memory CD45RA+ cells. The specimen was naive CD8+ T cells sorted from blood. The receptors originated from a man aged 25 to 40 in good health.

The chain uses TRBV9 and TRBJ1-2, with TRBD1 identical over 7 bases. This CDR3 is 15 amino acids long. Germline V gene sequence: CDR1 SGDLS, CDR2 YYNGEE. The V and J ends lost 1 base and 2 bases, in that order; junction bases with no gene match: 5. As DNA, the CDR3 is TGTGCCAGCAGCGTATCTCGGGACAGCAACTATGGCTACACCTTC. Protein sequence: CASSVSRDSNYGYTF.

The chain has TRBV7-3 and TRBJ2-1, with 13 bases matching TRBD2. The V gene's germline CDR1 is SGHTA and CDR2 FQGTGA. The CDR3 runs to 15 residues. With V trimmed by 5 bases and J by 6 bases, 4 bases remained unmatched. The CDR3 reads CASSKLAGGLNEQFF. In DNA form, the CDR3 reads TGTGCCAGCAGCAAACTAGCGGGAGGGCTCAATGAGCAGTTCTTC.

The chain is built from TRBV10-3 and TRBJ2-7, with D unresolved. V lost 4 bases and J lost 7, with 17 bases in between. The CDR3 length is 14 residues. Germline assignment: CDR1 ENHRY and CDR2 SYGVKD. DNA for the CDR3: TGTGCCATCAGTGCCATGGCAGCCCGAGAGGAGCAGTACTTC. Translating gives CAISAMAAREEQYF.

The chain couples TRBV6-4 to TRBJ2-6, with D unclear. CDR3 length: 15 residues. Trimming left V 0 bases short and J 0 bases short, with 3 bases between. Per germline, CDR1 MRHNA and CDR2 SNTAGT. The CDR3 is CASSDSASGANVLTF. The CDR3, as DNA: TGTGCCAGCAGTGACTCGGCCTCTGGGGCCAACGTCCTGACTTTC.

This clone showed up just once. This chain uses TRBV19 with TRBJ1-5; 10 positions match TRBD1. CDR3 length: 17 amino acids. V lost 5 bases to trimming and J lost 1 base; unmatched junction nucleotides: 8. Per the germline V gene, CDR1 is LNHDA and CDR2 is SQIVND (reference sequence). CDR3 loop: CASSDPGQGLSNQPQHF. The CDR3 bases are TGTGCCAGTAGTGATCCGGGACAGGGGTTGAGCAATCAGCCCCAGCATTTT. The full variable domain, in which reference TRBV19 and TRBJ1-5 provide the parts outside the CDR3, is DGGITQSPKYLFRKEGQNVTLSCEQNLNHDAMYWYRQDPGQGLRLIYYSQIVNDFQKGDIAEGYSVSREKKESFPLTVTSAQKNPTAFYLCASSDPGQGLSNQPQHFGDGTRLSIL.

With regard to this clone: Other DNA sequences in the same sample also yield this CDR3. The chain couples TRBV9 to TRBJ2-1, with D uncertain. With 2 bases removed from V and 3 bases from J, the gap between germline ends came to 6 bases. The CDR3 covers 13 residues. Germline CDR1 SGDLS, CDR2 YYNGEE. For the CDR3, the DNA is TGTGCCAGCAGCGTTGGGGACTACAATGAGCAGTTCTTC. Translation: CASSVGDYNEQFF.

The chain carries TRBV4-1 and TRBJ2-5; 8 bases agree with TRBD2. Germline-derived CDR1 and CDR2 are MGHRA and YSYEKL. CDR3 size: 16 residues. J lost 1 base, V lost 0 bases, and 4 bases had no gene match. CDR3 coding DNA: TGCGCCAGCAGCCAAGATAGCACTAGCGGCCAAGAGACCCAGTACTTC. Protein: CASSQDSTSGQETQYF.

V is TRBV7-6 and J is TRBJ2-7; D unresolved. The ends were cut back, 5 bases at V and 4 bases at J, with 21 bases in the middle. Germline assignment: CDR1 SGHVS and CDR2 FNYEAQ. This CDR3 spans 16 amino acids. CDR3 in DNA: TGTGCCAGCAGCCCAGGACCGGGCATGCGGATTTACGAGCAGTACTTC. Amino acids: CASSPGPGMRIYEQYF.

The rearrangement links TRBV14 to TRBJ2-5; D unclear. The CDR3 loop spans 14 amino acids. Trimming removed 0 bases at V and 5 bases at J, with 10 bases between. Germline V gene data show CDR1 as SGHDN and CDR2 as FVKESK. The CDR3 protein is CASSQERAQETQYF. CDR3 DNA: TGTGCCAGCAGCCAAGAAAGGGCCCAGGAGACCCAGTACTTC.

This clone was recorded once. The chain links TRBV7-9 to TRBJ2-2, with 7 bases identical to TRBD1. The CDR3 has 16 residues. Germline V gives CDR1 SEHNR, CDR2 FQNEAQ (reference sequence). J lost 1 base, V lost 4 bases, and 6 bases had no gene match. The CDR3 bases are TGTGCCAGCAGCTCAGCCTGGGACAGGAACACCGGGGAGCTGTTTTTT. This sequence encodes CASSSAWDRNTGELFF.

This chain uses TRBV7-9 with TRBJ2-1; unclear D gene. CDR1 and CDR2 (germline): SEHNR, FQNEAQ (reference sequence). Trimming removed 3 bases at V and 9 bases at J, with 6 bases between. The CDR3 extends over 11 amino acids. Written as DNA, the CDR3 is TGTGCCAGCAGCTTGCGGATTGAGCAGTTCTTC. It translates to CASSLRIEQFF.

This clone has just a few counts. The same CDR3 is also encoded by other DNA sequences in this sample. The chain has TRBV27 and TRBJ1-4; unclear D gene. The CDR3 sequence is 14 residues long. The germline V gene has CDR1 MNHEY and CDR2 SMNVEV (reference sequence). V was trimmed by 1 base and J by 6 bases, leaving 9 bases between them. The DNA for the CDR3 is TGTGCCAGCAGTTTATTGGGTTCTGATGAAAAACTGTTTTTT. As protein: CASSLLGSDEKLFF. Full variable domain (remainder filled in from reference TRBV27 and TRBJ1-4): EAQVTQNPRYLITVTGKKLTVTCSQNMNHEYMSWYRQDPGLGLRQIYYSMNVEVTDKGDVPEGYKVSRKEKRNFPLILESPSPNQTSLYFCASSLLGSDEKLFFGSGTQLSVL.

This chain joins TRBV7-2 and TRBJ2-7; D is possibly TRBD1 or TRBD2 (5 bases each). The CDR3 has 14 amino acids. V lost 4 bases, J lost 5 bases, and 15 bases lay in between. Germline V CDR1 and CDR2: SGHTA, FQGNSA. Here the CDR3 reads CASSSGPGTDEQYF. In DNA, the CDR3 is TGTGCCAGCAGCTCGGGCCCAGGGACGGACGAGCAGTACTTC.

This chain links TRBV11-2 with TRBJ1-1; 7 positions match TRBD1. The J segment lost 0 bases and the V segment lost 5 bases, leaving 12 bases of the junction unmatched. Germline lookup yields CDR1 SGHAT and CDR2 FQNNGV. The CDR3 contains 17 residues. The CDR3: CASSETGKGTMNTEAFF. In nucleotides, the CDR3 is TGTGCCAGCAGCGAGACAGGGAAGGGAACAATGAACACTGAAGCTTTCTTT.

The chain recombines TRBV9 with TRBJ2-7; 9 bases line up with TRBD1. Trimming cost V 0 bases and J 5 bases; bases outside gene matches: 6. Germline V lookup: CDR1 SGDLS, CDR2 YYNGEE. CDR3 length equals 15 residues. The CDR3 region has the DNA TGTGCCAGCAGCGTAGAAGGGACAGGGAACCACGAGCAGTACTTC. Encoded protein: CASSVEGTGNHEQYF.

V gene TRBV2 combines with J gene TRBJ1-2; D uncertain. The CDR3 is 14 amino acids. Germline V CDR1 and CDR2: SNHLY, FYNNEI. With 7 bases removed from V and 3 bases from J, the gap between germline ends came to 15 bases. The CDR3 here is CASIVSPNDYGYTF. Here the CDR3 DNA reads TGTGCCAGCATTGTCAGCCCGAACGACTATGGCTACACCTTC.

The J gene is TRBJ2-3, the V gene TRBV27; 11 bases are shared with TRBD1. Germline-derived CDR1 and CDR2 are MNHEY and SMNVEV (reference sequence). After removal of 7 bases from V and 1 base from J, the junction contained 10 bases not matched to a gene. The CDR3 has 17 amino acids. DNA for the CDR3: TGTGCCAGCAACGGACAGGGGGCTACACAGGGCACAGATACGCAGTATTTT. It codes for CASNGQGATQGTDTQYF.

The chain carries TRBV7-9 and TRBJ2-1, with 12 bases fitting TRBD2. Germline CDR1 SEHNR, CDR2 FQNEAQ (reference sequence). With V trimmed by 6 bases and J by 9 bases, 9 bases remained unmatched. CDR3 length equals 15 residues. The CDR3 sequence is CASSLTSGRLGEQFF. The CDR3 DNA is TGTGCCAGCAGTCTAACTAGCGGGAGGTTAGGTGAGCAGTTCTTC.

The chain is built from TRBV25-1 and TRBJ2-7; possible D gene TRBD1, 6 bases. This CDR3 contains 14 residues. Trimming shortened V by 0 bases and J by 3 bases, and 9 bases separated the two germline ends. Germline V gene sequence: CDR1 MGHDK, CDR2 SYGVNS. The CDR3 spells CASSEYAGDYEQYF. The DNA of the CDR3 is TGTGCCAGCAGTGAATATGCAGGGGACTACGAGCAGTACTTC.

The V and J genes are TRBV6-5 and TRBJ2-2; possible D gene TRBD2, 5 bases. V lost 7 bases to trimming and J lost 7 bases, with 16 bases between them. This CDR3 comprises 14 residues. In germline, CDR1 is MNHEY, CDR2 SVGAGI. In nucleotides, the CDR3 is TGTGCCAGCACTCCAGGAGGACCCCTCGGGGAGCTGTTTTTT. It specifies CASTPGGPLGELFF.

This chain joins TRBV28 and TRBJ2-4, with 9 nucleotides matching TRBD1. The CDR3 is made up of 16 amino acids. With V trimmed by 5 bases and J by 0 bases, 5 bases remained unmatched. The germline V gene encodes CDR1 MDHEN and CDR2 SYDVKM. In DNA form, the CDR3 reads TGTGCCAGCAGTACACGGACAGGGGTAGCCAAAAACATTCAGTACTTC. This codes for CASSTRTGVAKNIQYF.

The count of this clone is one. V gene TRBV6-1 combines with J gene TRBJ2-5; 11 bases match TRBD2. J gave up 2 bases and V 1 base, and 12 bases lay outside the gene matches. This CDR3 is 19 amino acids long. Germline CDR1 reads MNHNS; CDR2 reads SASEGT. CDR3 loop: CASSEGWWASGRFQETQYF. CDR3 DNA sequence: TGTGCCAGCAGTGAAGGTTGGTGGGCTAGCGGGAGGTTTCAAGAGACCCAGTACTTC.

J is TRBJ1-5 and V is TRBV7-8, with a tentative D call TRBD1 (5 bases). The CDR3 length is 14 residues. Trimming shortened V by 6 bases and J by 7 bases, and 16 bases separated the two germline ends. Germline lookup yields CDR1 SGHVS and CDR2 FQNEAQ. CDR3 loop: CASSLSRDLQPQHF. CDR3 sequence (DNA): TGTGCCAGCAGTCTCAGCAGGGATTTACAGCCCCAGCATTTT.

The chain employs TRBV10-1 and TRBJ2-1, with TRBD2 matching 7 bases. V shed 0 bases, J shed 6 bases, and the junction held 5 bases outside the gene matches. Per the germline V gene, CDR1 is WNHNN and CDR2 is SYGVQD (reference sequence). The CDR3 has 15 residues. CDR3 nucleotides: TGCGCCAGCAGTGAGTCTGCGGGAGTAGGCAATGAGCAGTTCTTC. Protein sequence: CASSESAGVGNEQFF.

V gene TRBV5-4 combines with J gene TRBJ2-1; 13 bases line up with TRBD2. The CDR3 runs 17 residues. Germline assignment: CDR1 SGHNT and CDR2 YYREEE (reference sequence). The V gene end was trimmed by 4 bases and the J gene end by 1 base; junction bases not matched to a gene: 5. CDR3 DNA: TGTGCCAGCAGCCCGCGGACTAGCGGGAGTTCCTACAATGAGCAGTTCTTC. This sequence encodes CASSPRTSGSSYNEQFF. Full variable domain (missing parts from reference TRBV5-4 and TRBJ2-1): ETGVTQSPTHLIKTRGQQVTLRCSSQSGHNTVSWYQQALGQGPQFIFQYYREEENGRGNFPPRFSGLQFPNYSSELNVNALELDDSALYLCASSPRTSGSSYNEQFFGPGTRLTVL.

The CDR3 sequence is CASSQVSNSYEQYF. DNA of the CDR3: TGTGCCAGCAGCCAAGTTTCCAACTCCTACGAGCAGTACTTC. This chain connects TRBV14 to TRBJ2-7, with D unresolved. This CDR3 is 14 amino acids long. V lost 1 base and J lost 0, with 7 bases in between. From germline, CDR1 is SGHDN and CDR2 FVKESK. The full variable domain, in which reference TRBV14 and TRBJ2-7 provide the parts outside the CDR3, is EAGVTQFPSHSVIEKGQTVTLRCDPISGHDNLYWYRRVMGKEIKFLLHFVKESKQDESGMPNNRFLAERTGGTYSTLKVQPAELEDSGVYFCASSQVSNSYEQYFGPGTRLTVT.

The chain employs TRBV7-6 and TRBJ1-4; 9 bases match TRBD1. The CDR3 consists of 14 residues. The germline V gene encodes CDR1 SGHVS and CDR2 FNYEAQ. The J segment lost 7 bases and the V segment lost 5 bases, leaving 5 bases of the junction unmatched. The CDR3 bases are TGTGCCAGCAGCACGGGACAGGGTATTGAAAAACTGTTTTTT. Protein product: CASSTGQGIEKLFF.

This chain joins TRBV14 and TRBJ1-2; D is unresolved. V was trimmed by 5 bases and J by 4 bases, leaving 11 bases between them. This CDR3 is built from 13 residues. The germline gives CDR1 SGHDN, CDR2 FVKESK. The CDR3 sequence: CASSTLEGYGYTF. The CDR3 DNA reads as TGTGCCAGCAGCACGCTGGAGGGCTATGGCTACACCTTC.

The rearrangement uses TRBV7-9 and TRBJ2-2; D is unclear. Germline CDR1 is SEHNR and CDR2 is FQNEAQ (reference sequence). The CDR3 loop spans 14 amino acids. Trimming left V 6 bases short and J 4 bases short, with 12 bases between. The CDR3 sequence is CASRPLGGTGELFF. The DNA of the CDR3 is TGTGCCAGCAGGCCCCTCGGTGGCACCGGGGAGCTGTTTTTT. Full variable domain (rest looked up from reference TRBV7-9 and TRBJ2-2): DTGVSQNPRHKITKRGQNVTFRCDPISEHNRLYWYRQTLGQGPEFLTYFQNEAQLEKSRLLSDRFSAERPKGSFSTLEIQRTEQGDSAMYLCASRPLGGTGELFFGEGSRLTVL.

The J gene is TRBJ2-7, the V gene TRBV5-8; possible D gene TRBD1, 6 bases. Germline assignment: CDR1 SGHTS and CDR2 YDEGEE. V was trimmed by 4 bases and J by 3 bases, leaving 11 bases between them. The CDR3 is made up of 13 amino acids. The CDR3 bases are TGTGCCAGCAGCACCGACAGGCTCTACGAGCAGTACTTC. Translation: CASSTDRLYEQYF.